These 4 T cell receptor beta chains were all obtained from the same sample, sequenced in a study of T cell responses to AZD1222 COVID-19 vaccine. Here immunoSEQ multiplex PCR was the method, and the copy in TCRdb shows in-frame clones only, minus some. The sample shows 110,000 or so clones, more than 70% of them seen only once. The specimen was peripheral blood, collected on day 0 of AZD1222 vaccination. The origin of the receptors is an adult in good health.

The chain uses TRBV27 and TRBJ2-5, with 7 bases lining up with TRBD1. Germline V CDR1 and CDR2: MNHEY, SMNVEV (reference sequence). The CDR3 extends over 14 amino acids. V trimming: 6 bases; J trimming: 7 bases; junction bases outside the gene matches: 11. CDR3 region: CASRNWDSNPTQYF. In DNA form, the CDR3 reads TGTGCCAGCAGAAACTGGGACAGTAACCCGACCCAGTACTTC.

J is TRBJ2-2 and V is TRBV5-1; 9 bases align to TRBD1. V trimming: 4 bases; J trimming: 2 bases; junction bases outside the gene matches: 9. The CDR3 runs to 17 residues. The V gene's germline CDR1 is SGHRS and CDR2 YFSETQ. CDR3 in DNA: TGCGCCAGCAGCCGACAGGGGGGTGTCCTAAACACCGGGGAGCTGTTTTTT. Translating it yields CASSRQGGVLNTGELFF. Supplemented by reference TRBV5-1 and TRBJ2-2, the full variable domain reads KAGVTQTPRYLIKTRGQQVTLSCSPISGHRSVSWYQQTPGQGLQFLFEYFSETQRNKGNFPGRFSGRQFSNSRSEMNVSTLELGDSALYLCASSRQGGVLNTGELFFGEGSRLTVL.

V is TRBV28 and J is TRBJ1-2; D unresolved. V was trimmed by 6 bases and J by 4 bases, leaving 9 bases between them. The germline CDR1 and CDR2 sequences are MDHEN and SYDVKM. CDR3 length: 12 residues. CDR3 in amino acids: CASSSDPYGYTF. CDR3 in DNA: TGTGCCAGCAGCTCAGATCCCTATGGCTACACCTTC.

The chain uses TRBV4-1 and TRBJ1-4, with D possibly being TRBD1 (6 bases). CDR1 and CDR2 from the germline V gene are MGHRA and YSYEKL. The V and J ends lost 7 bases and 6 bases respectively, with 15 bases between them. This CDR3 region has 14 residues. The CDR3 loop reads CASKKQGLYEKLFF. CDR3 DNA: TGCGCCAGCAAAAAACAGGGCCTATATGAAAAACTGTTTTTT.